This T cell receptor beta chain originates from a study of beta chain features in type 1 diabetes. Every bit of the isolated RNA underwent reverse transcription, so sequencing read expressed TCRB transcripts. The protocol was immunoSEQ multiplex PCR, while the TCRdb copy is restricted to in-frame clones and leaves out a portion. The table includes about 210,000 clones, under 13% detected once. Germline V gene data show CDR1 as DFQATT and CDR2 as SNEGSKA (reference sequence). The CDR3 is 11 amino acids. The germline V and J ends were trimmed by 3 bases and 8 bases, with 10 bases remaining between them. General study results and limits: These data did not resolve whether HLA type affects TCRB rearrangement.

A note on this clone: Its antigen is not identified. Other nucleotide sequences from this sample produce the same CDR3.

Sequenced sample: central memory CD4+ T cells from blood. This TCR derives from a man between 18 and 29 years old in good health. The chain uses TRBV20-1 and TRBJ1-2; D is unclear. CDR3 nucleotides: TGCAGTGCTAGGCGCGATTACGGCTACACCTTC. Its protein product is CSARRDYGYTF.